Following are 30 T cell receptor beta chains from one sample sequenced in a study of blood T cell repertoires in COVID-19. The assay was immunoSEQ multiplex PCR, and TCRdb's table has in-frame clones only and misses some. The data show about 90,000 clones, with about 89% seen just once and about 17% held by the top ten. Sequencing used peripheral blood. Source of these receptors: a human donor in a cohort sampled during active COVID-19.

The chain joins TRBV11-3 to TRBJ2-6; 8 positions agree with TRBD1. Germline V gene data show CDR1 as SGHNT and CDR2 as YENEEA. The CDR3 is 19 amino acids. Trimming cost V 10 bases and J 1 base; bases outside gene matches: 18. As DNA, the CDR3 is TGTGCCATCTCCGGGACAGGTAGGATTATTTCTTCTGGGGCCAACGTCCTGACTTTC. It codes for CAISGTGRIISSGANVLTF.

This clone was counted a single time. V gene TRBV9 combines with J gene TRBJ2-5; possibly TRBD2 for D (6 bases). Deletions cut 0 bases from V and 5 bases from J, with 14 bases between. Germline CDR1 SGDLS, CDR2 YYNGEE. The CDR3 covers 15 residues. CDR3 in DNA: TGTGCCAGCAGCGTAGTTGCAGCTGGGAGGGAGACCCAGTACTTC. Amino acids: CASSVVAAGRETQYF.

V usage is TRBV6-1 and J usage is TRBJ2-3, with TRBD2 matching 7 bases. CDR1 is MNHNS, CDR2 SASEGT, per germline. The CDR3 extends over 17 amino acids. Unmatched junction bases numbered 7, after V lost 0 bases and J lost 1 base. In nucleotides, the CDR3 is TGTGCCAGCAGTGAAGCTCCTTCTCTAGCGGGCACAGATACGCAGTATTTT. Translating gives CASSEAPSLAGTDTQYF.

The chain couples TRBV18 to TRBJ1-1; possible D gene TRBD1, 6 bases. Germline V gives CDR1 KGHSH, CDR2 LQKENI. CDR3 length: 15 residues. V lost 4 bases, J lost 4 bases, and 16 bases lay in between. The CDR3 region is CASSLTAGDATEAFF. The CDR3 DNA follows: TGTGCCAGCTCACTAACCGCAGGGGACGCCACTGAAGCTTTCTTT.

The chain joins TRBV9 to TRBJ1-2; tentatively, D is TRBD1 (5 bases). V lost 0 bases and J 8 bases, leaving 17 bases between the germline ends. The V gene's germline CDR1 is SGDLS and CDR2 YYNGEE. The CDR3 consists of 15 residues. CDR3 protein: CASSVGLGVGEGYTF. DNA for the CDR3: TGTGCCAGCAGCGTAGGTTTAGGGGTAGGTGAGGGCTACACCTTC.

The CDR3 region has the DNA TGTGCCAGCAGCCGGGGGGGGCGACAGCCCCAGCATTTT. It codes for CASSRGGRQPQHF. J is TRBJ1-5 and V is TRBV11-2, with D tentatively TRBD1 (6 bases). Trimming took 5 bases from V and 7 from J, leaving 12 bases between them. The CDR3 is 13 amino acids. Germline V lookup: CDR1 SGHAT, CDR2 FQNNGV.

This clone was detected once. The chain couples TRBV5-6 to TRBJ2-2; D not resolved. Deletions cut 7 bases from V and 6 bases from J, with 4 bases between. In germline, CDR1 is SGHDT, CDR2 YYEEEE. This CDR3 spans 10 amino acids. CDR3 coding DNA: TGTGCCAGCGGCCCCGGGGAGCTGTTTTTT. Translating gives CASGPGELFF.

The chain combines TRBV9 with TRBJ2-1, with D possibly matching TRBD1 (6 bases). This CDR3 is built from 15 residues. Germline V CDR1 and CDR2: SGDLS, YYNGEE. V lost 4 bases and J 0 bases, leaving 11 bases between the germline ends. The CDR3 loop reads CASSILQGSYNEQFF. CDR3 nucleotide sequence: TGTGCCAGCAGCATATTACAGGGCTCCTACAATGAGCAGTTCTTC.

The chain uses TRBV15 and TRBJ1-2, with D maybe TRBD1 (5 bases). Trimming left V 0 bases short and J 7 bases short, with 12 bases between. The CDR3 runs 14 residues. From germline, CDR1 is LNHNV and CDR2 YYDKDF (reference sequence). In nucleotides, the CDR3 is TGTGCCACCAGCAGAGATCGGGCAGGGTTTGGCTACACCTTC. It encodes CATSRDRAGFGYTF.

The chain recombines TRBV9 with TRBJ2-2; TRBD1 is a possible D gene (5 bases). V lost 6 bases to trimming and J lost 4 bases, with 10 bases between them. This CDR3 has 13 residues. Per the germline V gene, CDR1 is SGDLS and CDR2 is YYNGEE. The CDR3 sequence: CASTPRGTGELFF. CDR3 nucleotide sequence: TGTGCCAGCACCCCTAGGGGCACCGGGGAGCTGTTTTTT.

This chain links TRBV6-2 or TRBV6-3 with TRBJ2-5; TRBD2 matches at 7 bases. CDR3 size: 13 residues. Germline trimming cut 5 bases from V and 8 bases from J; bases unmatched to any gene: 8. Germline V CDR1 and CDR2: MNHEY, SVGEGT. In nucleotides, the CDR3 is TGTGCCAGCAGTCTCGAGACTAGCCTCACCCAGTACTTC. It specifies CASSLETSLTQYF.

CDR3 sequence: CASSLRGPDTQYF. For the CDR3, the DNA is TGTGCCAGCAGCTTAAGGGGTCCAGATACGCAGTATTTT. This rearrangement joins TRBV7-2 to TRBJ2-3; possible D gene TRBD1, 5 bases. The germline V and J ends were trimmed by 2 bases and 4 bases, with 7 bases remaining between them. The CDR3 loop spans 13 amino acids. Germline values: CDR1 SGHTA, CDR2 FQGNSA.

The table lists this clone with a few counts. The rearrangement joins TRBV3-1 (or the pseudogene TRBV3-2) to TRBJ2-4, with a tentative D call TRBD1 (5 bases). From germline, CDR1 is LGHDT and CDR2 YNNKEL (reference sequence). Deletions cut 1 base from V and 0 bases from J, with 13 bases between. CDR3 size: 17 residues. CDR3 protein: CASSQGLGVLAKNIQYF. CDR3 nucleotide sequence: TGTGCCAGCAGCCAAGGCCTAGGGGTGCTAGCCAAAAACATTCAGTACTTC.

V is TRBV4-2 and J is TRBJ2-3, with TRBD1 matching 9 bases. The germline V gene encodes CDR1 LGHNA and CDR2 YNFKEQ. Germline trimming cut 3 bases from V and 4 bases from J; bases unmatched to any gene: 8. CDR3 length equals 16 residues. The chain's CDR3 is CASSHLDRGWPDTQYF. The CDR3 DNA reads TGTGCCAGCAGCCATCTTGACAGGGGGTGGCCAGATACGCAGTATTTT.

The chain has TRBV27 and TRBJ2-7; D is perhaps TRBD2 (6 bases). V shed 2 bases and J shed 5 bases, with 16 bases lying between them. Looked up from germline, CDR1 is MNHEY and CDR2 is SMNVEV (reference sequence). The CDR3 runs 15 residues. This chain's CDR3 is CASSLRRVGMDEQYF. The CDR3 bases are TGTGCCAGCAGTTTAAGGAGGGTCGGGATGGACGAGCAGTACTTC.

The chain uses TRBV18 and TRBJ1-1; TRBD1 is a possible D gene (6 bases). Germline loops: CDR1 KGHSH, CDR2 LQKENI. Trimming took off 3 bases at V and 4 bases at J, with 12 bases between the two ends. There are 14 residues in the CDR3. DNA of the CDR3: TGTGCCAGCTCACCGAACAGGGAGGGCACTGAAGCTTTCTTT. This translates into CASSPNREGTEAFF.

A single count supports this clone. This chain joins TRBV9 and TRBJ1-2, with TRBD1 matching 7 bases. The CDR3 is 15 amino acids. The germline V gene encodes CDR1 SGDLS and CDR2 YYNGEE. Trimming removed 3 bases from V and 6 bases from J; junction bases left unmatched: 11. CDR3 nucleotides: TGTGCCAGCAGCGGAACCGGGACAGTCTATGATGGCTACACCTTC. Encoded protein: CASSGTGTVYDGYTF.

This chain joins TRBV28 and TRBJ2-7; D is ambiguous. Germline-derived CDR1 and CDR2 are MDHEN and SYDVKM. This CDR3 has 12 amino acids. Trimming shortened V by 6 bases and J by 4 bases, and 10 bases separated the two germline ends. CDR3 DNA sequence: TGTGCCAGCAGCTCCCCTACTTACGAGCAGTACTTC. It yields the protein CASSSPTYEQYF.

This rearrangement joins TRBV12-3 or TRBV12-4 to TRBJ1-2; D call uncertain. The CDR3 runs to 10 residues. Between the trimmed V and J ends, which lost 3 bases and 6 bases, there was a span of 2 bases. CDR3 nucleotide sequence: TGTGCCAGCAGTTTTAATGGCTACACCTTC. This gives the protein CASSFNGYTF.

This clone came up once. The rearrangement links TRBV4-1 to TRBJ2-7, with D possibly being TRBD2 (5 bases). Germline assignment: CDR1 MGHRA and CDR2 YSYEKL. This CDR3 region has 15 residues. Deletions cut 6 bases from V and 4 bases from J, with 19 bases between. The CDR3 reads CASSLRTSGEYEQYF. In nucleotides, the CDR3 is TGCGCCAGCAGTTTGAGGACCTCCGGGGAGTACGAGCAGTACTTC.

The gene calls are TRBV6-6 and TRBJ1-2; TRBD1 agrees at 8 bases. CDR3 length: 15 amino acids. J lost 4 bases, V lost 0 bases, and 4 bases had no gene match. Germline CDR1 is MNHNY and CDR2 is SVGAGI (reference sequence). In DNA form, the CDR3 reads TGTGCCAGCAGTTACTCGACGGGACAGGTCTATGGCTACACCTTC. Protein product: CASSYSTGQVYGYTF.

The chain combines TRBV19 with TRBJ1-2; TRBD1 aligns across 9 bases. This CDR3 has 15 amino acids. CDR1 and CDR2 from the germline V gene are LNHDA and SQIVND (reference sequence). The V segment lost 6 bases and the J segment 7 bases; nucleotides outside the gene matches: 12. The CDR3 loop reads CASSVLRGQGGGYTF. CDR3 nucleotides: TGTGCCAGTAGCGTATTGAGGGGACAGGGCGGTGGCTACACCTTC.

The rearrangement uses TRBV28 and TRBJ2-3, with TRBD2 matching over 9 bases. Germline V gene data show CDR1 as MDHEN and CDR2 as SYDVKM. J was trimmed by 2 bases and V by 5 bases; bases with no gene match: 14. The CDR3 has 18 amino acids. Written as DNA, the CDR3 is TGTGCCAGCAGTCAACGGGGAGCAGCGGGGGGCCTCACAGATACGCAGTATTTT. It specifies CASSQRGAAGGLTDTQYF.

This clone was seen only a few times. V usage is TRBV10-3 and J usage is TRBJ2-7; 7 bases map to TRBD2. The CDR3 runs 14 residues. Germline CDR1 is ENHRY and CDR2 is SYGVKD. V trimming: 5 bases; J trimming: 0 bases; junction bases outside the gene matches: 4. The CDR3 here is CAISPTGGSYEQYF. Here the CDR3 DNA reads TGTGCCATCAGTCCCACGGGGGGCTCCTACGAGCAGTACTTC.

The chain carries TRBV7-6 and TRBJ2-1, with D maybe TRBD2 (5 bases). Trimming pared 1 base from V and 6 bases from J, leaving 10 bases between. The germline gives CDR1 SGHVS, CDR2 FNYEAQ. The CDR3 has 14 amino acids. The CDR3 loop is CASSLGQEVNEQFF. CDR3 in DNA: TGTGCCAGCAGCTTAGGGCAGGAGGTCAATGAGCAGTTCTTC.

The chain uses TRBV5-1 and TRBJ2-6; D gene ambiguous. The CDR3 contains 17 residues. CDR1 and CDR2 (germline): SGHRS, YFSETQ. Between the trimmed V and J ends, which lost 0 bases and 0 bases, there was a span of 10 bases. The CDR3 spells CASSLGHGSSGANVLTF. CDR3 bases: TGCGCCAGCAGCTTGGGACACGGCAGCTCTGGGGCCAACGTCCTGACTTTC. The whole variable domain, remainder taken from reference TRBV5-1 and TRBJ2-6, is KAGVTQTPRYLIKTRGQQVTLSCSPISGHRSVSWYQQTPGQGLQFLFEYFSETQRNKGNFPGRFSGRQFSNSRSEMNVSTLELGDSALYLCASSLGHGSSGANVLTFGAGSRLTVL.

Only a few counts were recorded for this clone. The chain is built from TRBV4-1 and TRBJ1-5; 10 bases match TRBD1. The CDR3 runs 16 residues. J lost 5 bases, V lost 2 bases, and 6 bases had no gene match. CDR1 is MGHRA and CDR2 is YSYEKL in the germline V gene. CDR3 in DNA: TGCGCCAGCAGCCAACACCAGACAGGGGGCGATCAGCCCCAGCATTTT. Its translation is CASSQHQTGGDQPQHF.

The chain recombines TRBV7-3 with TRBJ1-1; D unclear. The CDR3 covers 12 residues. CDR1 SGHTA and CDR2 FQGTGA come from the germline V gene. Trimming left V 4 bases short and J 7 bases short, with 10 bases between. CDR3 bases: TGTGCCAGCAGCTACGGAGGGAGTGAAGCTTTCTTT. Amino acids: CASSYGGSEAFF.

J is TRBJ2-5 and V is TRBV29-1; D is perhaps TRBD2 (5 bases). The germline V gene encodes CDR1 SQVTM and CDR2 ANQGSEA. The CDR3 runs to 13 residues. V lost 6 bases and J lost 5, with 16 bases in between. The DNA of the CDR3 is TGCAGCGTACTGGACGGGGTGGGTGAGACCCAGTACTTC. Encoded protein: CSVLDGVGETQYF.

The genes are TRBV7-7 and TRBJ2-1; TRBD1 might be the D (6 bases). Between the trimmed V and J ends, which lost 3 bases and 6 bases, there was a span of 9 bases. CDR1 and CDR2 from the germline V gene are SSHAT and FNYEAQ (reference sequence). The CDR3 covers 13 residues. In DNA form, the CDR3 reads TGTGCCAGCAGCTTTACAGGGTTCAATGAGCAGTTCTTC. This gives the protein CASSFTGFNEQFF.